The present T cell receptor (beta chain) was sequenced within a study of T-cell memory formation after mild COVID-19. Notes on the study in general: Mainly in CM and EM were contracting CD4+ clones; CD8+ were in EMRA.

Looked up from germline, CDR1 is SEHNR and CDR2 is FQNEAQ (reference sequence). V was trimmed by 5 bases and J by 1 base, leaving 17 bases between them. This CDR3 spans 16 amino acids. TCRdb re-derived calls from the 5' RACE reads in MiXCR, one entry per CDR3 protein. The sample consists of under 250,000 distinct CDR3 sequences, roughly 14% of them appearing once. This clonotype was detected once. Its antigen is unidentified. The V call is TRBV7-9, the J call TRBJ2-5; either TRBD1 or TRBD2 may supply D (5 bases each). The clonotype originates from an adult woman who had mild COVID-19 (a few samples of this study predate the infection). Cell type and time point are not known. Sequencing used PBMCs or a T cell subset sorted from them (not recorded which). CDR3 coding DNA: TGTGCCAGCAGCCAGCGACCGAGGGGCACCCAAGAGACCCAGTACTTC. Encoded protein: CASSQRPRGTQETQYF.